The next 8 T cell receptor beta chains were all read from a single sample in a study of Ad26.COV2.S vaccination and SARS-CoV-2 variants. Here immunoSEQ multiplex PCR was the method, and the copy in TCRdb shows in-frame clones only, minus some. The table has 400,000 to 450,000 clones, around 90% seen once. Documented treatment: around 19 received Ad26.COV2.S at low or high dose, single or two shots; 5 received placebo; per-sample allocation not given. Sampling took place 63 days after the first vaccine or placebo injection. Specimen: peripheral blood, collected in a trial of Ad26.COV2.S vaccine versus placebo. These receptors originate from a person between 18 and 65 years old who received the Ad26.COV2.S COVID-19 vaccine or a placebo.

V is TRBV28 and J is TRBJ1-4, with no clear D. The V end was cut by 5 bases, the J end by 0 bases, with 1 base between. CDR1 and CDR2 (germline): MDHEN, SYDVKM. The CDR3 consists of 12 residues. This CDR3 reads CASSATNEKLFF. The CDR3 DNA is TGTGCCAGCAGTGCAACTAATGAAAAACTGTTTTTT.

The CDR3 sequence: CASSVDGAVHEQYF. CDR3 sequence (DNA): TGTGCCAGCAGCGTAGATGGCGCAGTCCACGAGCAGTACTTC. V is TRBV9 and J is TRBJ2-7; the D is unclear. V was pared by 0 bases and J by 5 bases, with 12 bases between. This CDR3 region has 14 residues. Germline V gene lookup returns CDR1 SGDLS and CDR2 YYNGEE.

The V and J genes are TRBV5-6 and TRBJ2-3, with TRBD1 identical over 7 bases. The CDR3 totals 15 residues. Germline V gene sequence: CDR1 SGHDT, CDR2 YYEEEE. After removal of 2 bases from V and 1 base from J, the junction contained 4 bases not matched to a gene. The CDR3 sequence: CASSFSGTGTDTQYF. As DNA, the CDR3 is TGTGCCAGCAGCTTTAGTGGGACAGGCACAGATACGCAGTATTTT.

This chain connects TRBV25-1 to TRBJ1-2; D is unclear. Germline V gives CDR1 MGHDK, CDR2 SYGVNS. This CDR3 has 13 amino acids. The V and J ends lost 2 bases and 7 bases respectively, with 11 bases between them. The CDR3, as DNA: TGTGCCAGCAGTGAAGAAGGTGGACGTGGCTACACCTTC. This translates into CASSEEGGRGYTF.

The chain recombines TRBV5-5 with TRBJ2-3, with D tentatively TRBD1 (5 bases). This CDR3 contains 13 residues. Per germline, CDR1 SGHKS and CDR2 YYEKEE (reference sequence). V lost 1 base and J 8 bases, leaving 11 bases between the germline ends. The chain's CDR3 is CASSLPQGGTQYF. The CDR3, as DNA: TGTGCCAGCAGCTTGCCGCAGGGCGGTACGCAGTATTTT.

This chain connects TRBV5-6 to TRBJ2-6; a possible D gene is TRBD1 (6 bases). Trimming pared 0 bases from V and 2 bases from J, leaving 15 bases between. The CDR3 is 18 residues long. Germline CDR1 and CDR2: SGHDT and YYEEEE. The CDR3 loop reads CASSLVSTGYAGANVLTF. In DNA form, the CDR3 reads TGTGCCAGCAGCTTGGTTTCGACAGGCTATGCTGGGGCCAACGTCCTGACTTTC.

CDR3 sequence (DNA): TGTGCCACCAGTGATCTACAAGTAGCGGGACACGAGCAGTTCTTC. Encoded protein: CATSDLQVAGHEQFF. The chain recombines TRBV24-1 with TRBJ2-1; 8 nucleotides match TRBD2. This CDR3 contains 15 residues. V shed 3 bases, J shed 10 bases, and the junction held 10 bases outside the gene matches. Germline V CDR1 and CDR2: KGHDR, SFDVKD.

The chain has TRBV6-2 or TRBV6-3 and TRBJ2-2; D gene unclear. Per germline, CDR1 MNHEY and CDR2 SVGEGT. Trimming removed 2 bases from V and 4 bases from J, with 2 bases in between. The CDR3 is made up of 12 amino acids. Here the CDR3 DNA reads TGTGCCAGCAGTTACGGCACCGGGGAGCTGTTTTTT. Amino acids: CASSYGTGELFF.